These T cell receptor beta chains were read from a single sample in a study of T cell responses to AZD1222 COVID-19 vaccine. Sequencing was performed with immunoSEQ multiplex PCR; in TCRdb, only in-frame clones are kept and a portion is missing. Here the sample spans roughly 120,000 clones, about 90% being singletons. Sequenced here: peripheral blood, sampled 28 days after the second AZD1222 dose. The receptors come from an adult who received the AZD1222 COVID-19 vaccine. CDR3s include the opening cysteine and the closing phenylalanine or tryptophan. The order of the fields is V gene, J gene, D gene, clone size, CDR3 DNA, CDR3 protein. D genes are given only for firm matches. Some rows have no size entry. The others give once, few or many, or a class for an expanded clone.

TRBV15,TRBJ2-1,NA,NA,TGTGCCACCAGGGGGGGCTGGGGTTCCTACAATGAGCAGTTCTTC,CATRGGWGSYNEQFF
TRBV9,TRBJ2-7,NA,NA,TGTGCCAGCAGCGTAGTCTCCCTCTTCGAGCAGTACTTC,CASSVVSLFEQYF
TRBV9,TRBJ2-7,TRBD2,NA,TGTGCCAGCAGCCCAAGAGGACTAGCGGGGATCAGCGAGCAGTACTTC,CASSPRGLAGISEQYF
TRBV27,TRBJ2-5,TRBD1,NA,TGTGCCAGCAGTACACTCCAGGGGGCGGGGGAGACCCAGTACTTC,CASSTLQGAGETQYF
TRBV6-5,TRBJ1-5,NA,NA,TGTGCCAGCAGTTACTCGATCGGAGAGGCACAGCCCCAGCATTTT,CASSYSIGEAQPQHF
TRBV30,TRBJ1-2,TRBD1,once,TGTGCCTGGAGTAGAAGGACAGGGAACTATGGCTACACCTTC,CAWSRRTGNYGYTF
TRBV7-2,TRBJ1-1,NA,once,TGTGCCAGCAGCTTAATCGGGCTGTTTTTCGCTGAAGCTTTCTTT,CASSLIGLFFAEAFF
TRBV19,TRBJ2-2,NA,NA,TGTGCCAGTAGTATAGTGAAAGGGGCTGACACCGGGGAGCTGTTTTTT,CASSIVKGADTGELFF
TRBV3-1/TRBV3-2,TRBJ1-5,NA,NA,TGTGCCAGCAGCCAAGAAGCCAATCAGCCCCAGCATTTT,CASSQEANQPQHF
TRBV7-9,TRBJ2-5,NA,NA,TGTGCCAGCACCTTTGGGGGAGGAACCCAGTACTTC,CASTFGGGTQYF
TRBV12-3/TRBV12-4,TRBJ1-1,NA,NA,TGTGCCAGCAGTACGACAGGAAACACTGAAGCTTTCTTT,CASSTTGNTEAFF
TRBV6-5,TRBJ2-7,NA,NA,TGTGCCACCTCGACAGTAGCCTACGAGCAGTACTTC,CATSTVAYEQYF
TRBV3-1/TRBV3-2,TRBJ1-1,NA,few,TGTGCCAGCAGCCAAGGTGCTCAGGGGATGAACACTGAAGCTTTCTTT,CASSQGAQGMNTEAFF
TRBV7-7,TRBJ2-2,NA,NA,TGTGCTAGCAGCTTGACCGCGTCCTCGAACACCGGGGAGCTGTTTTTT,CASSLTASSNTGELFF
TRBV13,TRBJ2-7,NA,NA,TGTGCCAGCAGCTATCATGGTCTATCCTACGAGCAGTACTTC,CASSYHGLSYEQYF
TRBV5-5,TRBJ1-3,NA,NA,TGTGCCAGCAGCCTCCTCTTGGGCAGGAGCTCTGGAAACACCATATATTTT,CASSLLLGRSSGNTIYF
TRBV5-4,TRBJ2-2,NA,once,TGTGCCAGCAGCTTGGTCGGTAGCGGGGAGCTGTTTTTT,CASSLVGSGELFF
TRBV6-6,TRBJ1-2,TRBD1,NA,TGTGCCAGCAGGCCTAGGACAGGGGGAGGCTACACCTTC,CASRPRTGGGYTF
TRBV4-1,TRBJ2-7,TRBD2,NA,TGCGCCAGCAGCCAAGGGCCCTGTAAAGATACTAGCGGGTTCTGCGAGCAGTACTTC,CASSQGPCKDTSGFCEQYF
TRBV11-3,TRBJ2-2,NA,once,TGTGCCAGCACCCGGACTCGTAACACCGGGGAGCTGTTTTTT,CASTRTRNTGELFF
TRBV18,TRBJ1-5,NA,NA,TGTGCCAGCTCACCGCGGGTGAATAGCAATCAGCCCCAGCATTTT,CASSPRVNSNQPQHF
TRBV5-6,TRBJ2-2,NA,NA,TGTGCCAGCAGCTTGTTCGGAACGGAGCTGTTTTTT,CASSLFGTELFF
TRBV3-1/TRBV3-2,TRBJ1-2,NA,once,TGTGCCAGCAGCCAAGCCCCCCTGAGCTACACCTTC,CASSQAPLSYTF
TRBV27,TRBJ1-5,TRBD1,NA,TGTGCCAGCAGAATTACAGGGGAGAGCAATCAGCCCCAGCATTTT,CASRITGESNQPQHF
TRBV6-5,TRBJ2-5,NA,NA,TGTGCCAGCAGTTACAGGGGGGAGACCCAGTACTTC,CASSYRGETQYF
TRBV5-4,TRBJ2-3,NA,NA,TGTGCCAGCAGCACCGACTACGCTAGCACAGATACGCAGTATTTT,CASSTDYASTDTQYF
TRBV3-1/TRBV3-2,TRBJ1-5,NA,NA,TGTGCCAGCAGCCAAGAGCCACCCGTTGGCAATCAGCCCCAGCATTTT,CASSQEPPVGNQPQHF
TRBV10-1,TRBJ2-2,TRBD1,once,TGCGCCAGCAGGGGACAGGGGCCGGGCACCGGGGAGCTGTTTTTT,CASRGQGPGTGELFF
TRBV5-1,TRBJ1-4,NA,NA,TGCGCCAGCAGCTTGGATAGTGGTGGAAAACTGTTTTTT,CASSLDSGGKLFF
TRBV4-1,TRBJ2-7,TRBD2,NA,TGCGCCAGCAGACAGTTTAGCGGGACCTCCCTCGAGCAGTACTTC,CASRQFSGTSLEQYF
TRBV19,TRBJ1-2,TRBD1,NA,TGTGCCAGTTCTACAGGGGACCGCTATGGCTACACCTTC,CASSTGDRYGYTF
TRBV6-4,TRBJ2-2,TRBD2,NA,TGTGCCAGCAGTAGCGGGAGCACCGGGGAGCTGTTTTTT,CASSSGSTGELFF
TRBV4-1,TRBJ1-2,NA,NA,TGCGCCAGCAGCCAAGAACAGGGCTTCTATGGCTACACCTTC,CASSQEQGFYGYTF
TRBV5-1,TRBJ1-4,NA,NA,TGCGCCAGCAGCCCCTCTTGGGGGTTAGTAAGGGAAAAACTGTTTTTT,CASSPSWGLVREKLFF
TRBV5-4,TRBJ2-2,NA,NA,TGTGCCAGCAGCTTGCTCAGCGTAACCGGGGAGCTGTTTTTT,CASSLLSVTGELFF
TRBV9,TRBJ2-7,TRBD2,NA,TGTGCCAGCAGCTCAGGGGGTAGCGGGGGGTCCTACGAGCAGTACTTC,CASSSGGSGGSYEQYF
TRBV28,TRBJ1-3,NA,NA,TGTGCCAGCACCAAGGGGGATTCTGGAAACACCATATATTTT,CASTKGDSGNTIYF
TRBV24-1,TRBJ2-1,TRBD1,NA,TGTGCCACCAGTGATTGGGGACAGGGATTCATTGAGCAGTTCTTC,CATSDWGQGFIEQFF
TRBV6-5,TRBJ2-7,NA,NA,TGTGCCAGCAGCGCAAACAGGGCCTCCTACGAGCAGTACTTC,CASSANRASYEQYF
TRBV29-1,TRBJ1-1,NA,NA,TGCAGCGGGACGGACTCGAACACTGAAGCTTTCTTT,CSGTDSNTEAFF
TRBV12-5,TRBJ1-1,NA,NA,TGTGCTAGTGGTTTGGGGACTACCTTGAACACTGAAGCTTTCTTT,CASGLGTTLNTEAFF
TRBV3-1/TRBV3-2,TRBJ2-7,NA,NA,TGTGCCAGCAGCCCGGGACCGGGGTCGGGAGAGCAGTACTTC,CASSPGPGSGEQYF